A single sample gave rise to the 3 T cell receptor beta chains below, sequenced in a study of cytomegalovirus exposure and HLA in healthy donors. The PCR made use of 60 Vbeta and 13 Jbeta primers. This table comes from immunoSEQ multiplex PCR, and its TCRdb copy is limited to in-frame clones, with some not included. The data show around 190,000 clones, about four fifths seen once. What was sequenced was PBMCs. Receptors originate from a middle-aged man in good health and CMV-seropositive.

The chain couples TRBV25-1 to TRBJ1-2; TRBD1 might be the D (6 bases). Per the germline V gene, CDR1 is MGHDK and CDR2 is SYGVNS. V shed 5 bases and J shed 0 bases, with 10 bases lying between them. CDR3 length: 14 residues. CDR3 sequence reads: CASSMPGANYGYTF. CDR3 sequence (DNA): TGTGCCAGCAGTATGCCAGGGGCTAACTATGGCTACACCTTC.

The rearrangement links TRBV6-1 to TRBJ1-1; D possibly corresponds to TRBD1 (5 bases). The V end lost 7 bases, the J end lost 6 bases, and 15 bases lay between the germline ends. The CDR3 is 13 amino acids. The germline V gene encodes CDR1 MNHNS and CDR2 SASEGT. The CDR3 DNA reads TGTGCCAGCAACGTAGAGGAAGGGGCTGAAGCTTTCTTT. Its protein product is CASNVEEGAEAFF.

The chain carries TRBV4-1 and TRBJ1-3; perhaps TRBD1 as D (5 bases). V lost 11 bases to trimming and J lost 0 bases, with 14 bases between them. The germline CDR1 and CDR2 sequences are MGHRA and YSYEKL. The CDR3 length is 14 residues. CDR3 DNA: TGCGCCTCAAAAGGGGACTACTCTGGAAACACCATATATTTT. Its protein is CASKGDYSGNTIYF.